This entry lists 11 T cell receptor beta chains sequenced from one sample in a study of T cells in Graves' hyperthyroidism and ophthalmopathy (dated by TCRdb to the late 2010s). Receptor amplification or capture employed multiplex PCR. Sequencing was carried out with an Illumina HiSeq 2000. The TCR beta CDR3 regions were amplified from RNA transcripts. The first round of RT-PCR for the TCR CDR3 was performed with the HTBI primer set and the Qiagen OneStep RT-PCR kit. The raw public reads went through TCRdb reprocessing: fastp at Q25, MiXCR clone calling, in-frame beta chains kept. Rows with one shared CDR3 protein collapse into an entry with the most common genes and DNA. This sample gives hundreds of thousands of distinct CDR3 sequences in total; approximately 16% of them show up just once. The ten top clones hold roughly 3.5% of the sample. Sequencing input: blood. These receptors came from a middle-aged woman with Graves' ophthalmopathy.

The table lists this clonotype with many counts. This rearrangement joins TRBV6-1 to TRBJ1-5; D possibly corresponds to TRBD1 (5 bases). The germline gives CDR1 MNHNS, CDR2 SASEGT. The CDR3 has 17 residues. Trimming cost V 2 bases and J 0 bases, with 14 bases left between them. The CDR3 reads CASSERGREYSNQPQHF. CDR3 bases: TGTGCCAGCAGTGAAAGGGGCAGAGAGTATAGCAATCAGCCCCAGCATTTT.

The V and J genes are TRBV2 and TRBJ2-5; 9 bases align to TRBD2. V lost 8 bases to trimming and J lost 5 bases; unmatched junction nucleotides: 0. Per the germline V gene, CDR1 is SNHLY and CDR2 is FYNNEI. This CDR3 spans 11 amino acids. The CDR3 is CASAGGETQYF. The CDR3 bases are TGTGCCAGCGCGGGGGGGGAGACCCAGTACTTC.

This clonotype was recorded many times. The chain recombines TRBV30 with TRBJ1-2; the match to TRBD1 covers 8 bases. V gave up 1 base and J gave up 6 bases; unmatched junction bases: 4. CDR1 and CDR2 (germline): GTSNPN, SVGIG (reference sequence). The CDR3 totals 13 residues. CDR3 residues: CAWSEGTGNGYTF. CDR3 DNA sequence: TGTGCCTGGAGTGAAGGGACAGGCAATGGCTACACCTTC. The full variable domain, completed using reference TRBV30 and TRBJ1-2, is SQTIHQWPATLVQPVGSPLSLECTVEGTSNPNLYWYRQAAGRGLQLLFYSVGIGQISSEVPQNLSASRPQDRQFILSSKKLLLSDSGFYLCAWSEGTGNGYTFGSGTRLTVV.

Many counts were recorded for this clonotype. This rearrangement joins TRBV5-1 to TRBJ2-7, with no clear D. Trimming left V 8 bases short and J 1 base short, with 13 bases between. This CDR3 comprises 13 residues. Germline V gives CDR1 SGHRS, CDR2 YFSETQ. CDR3 protein: CASSNGDSYEQYF. Written as DNA, the CDR3 is TGCGCCAGTTCAAATGGCGATTCCTACGAGCAGTACTTC.

This clonotype has a count of ten or more. The chain joins TRBV28 to TRBJ1-2, with 8 nucleotides matching TRBD1. The germline V gene encodes CDR1 MDHEN and CDR2 SYDVKM. Trimming took 4 bases from V and 5 from J; bases not matched to a gene: 6. The CDR3 sequence is 14 residues long. CDR3 loop: CASSYMDRAYGYTF. CDR3 DNA sequence: TGTGCCAGCAGTTACATGGACAGGGCGTATGGCTACACCTTC.

In this sample, this clonotype turned up many times. The chain carries TRBV3-1 and TRBJ1-4; perhaps TRBD1 as D (5 bases). This CDR3 spans 15 amino acids. V was pared by 0 bases and J by 8 bases, with 13 bases between. Germline V gives CDR1 LGHDT, CDR2 YNNKEL (reference sequence). The CDR3 sequence: CASSQDWGGNEKLFF. Written as DNA, the CDR3 is TGTGCCAGCAGCCAAGATTGGGGGGGTAACGAAAAACTGTTTTTT.

This clonotype was found many times. The chain joins TRBV2 to TRBJ2-1; D is perhaps TRBD1 or TRBD2 (5 bases each). The CDR3 extends over 14 amino acids. Germline CDR1 and CDR2: SNHLY and FYNNEI. V shed 6 bases and J shed 2 bases, with 11 bases lying between them. CDR3: CASSRGVAYNEQFF. CDR3 nucleotide sequence: TGTGCCAGCAGCCGGGGCGTCGCCTACAATGAGCAGTTCTTC.

The chain employs TRBV20-1 and TRBJ1-5, with D possibly matching TRBD1 (6 bases). From germline, CDR1 is DFQATT and CDR2 SNEGSKA (reference sequence). Trimming removed 3 bases from V and 3 bases from J, with 9 bases in between. This CDR3 contains 13 residues. The DNA for the CDR3 is TGCAGTGCTAGGCGGGACACCAATCAGCCCCAGCATTTT. It translates to CSARRDTNQPQHF.

This clonotype was counted many times. At one end the junction does not follow the germline gene, possibly because of a read error. The chain has TRBV5-1 and TRBJ2-1, with D perhaps matching TRBD2 (6 bases). Germline V gives CDR1 SGHRS, CDR2 YFSETQ. The CDR3 loop spans 13 amino acids. The CDR3: CASSLRGYNEQFF. In nucleotides, the CDR3 is TGTGCCAGCAGCTTACGGGGGTACAATGAGCAGTTCTTC.

This clonotype appeared many times. An end of the junction does not agree with germline; a read error may underlie this. The CDR3 region is CSAGEAGASYEQYF. The DNA for the CDR3 is TGCAGTGCTGGAGAGGCGGGGGCTTCCTACGAGCAGTACTTC. The rearrangement joins TRBV20-1 to TRBJ2-7, with D perhaps TRBD2 (7 bases). CDR1 is DFQATT and CDR2 is SNEGSKA in the germline V gene (reference sequence). The CDR3 runs 14 residues.

The CDR3, as DNA: TGTGCCACCAGTGAGGGGGACTGGACTGAAGCTTTCTTT. It yields the protein CATSEGDWTEAFF. This chain joins TRBV24-1 and TRBJ1-1, with a weak D call TRBD1 (5 bases). Trimming left V 4 bases short and J 5 bases short, with 10 bases between. Germline-derived CDR1 and CDR2 are KGHDR and SFDVKD. CDR3 length: 13 amino acids.